Sequencing of this T cell receptor (beta chain) was carried out in a study of regulatory T cells in long-lasting Graves disease (dated by TCRdb to the early 2020s). Looking at the study overall: In the newly diagnosed Graves' disease group, patients had been taking antithyroid drugs for less than 3 months. Persistent Graves' disease patients were compared with newly diagnosed Graves' disease patients by peripheral blood TCR sequencing and RNA sequencing. The study took place in China and was registered as a clinical trial. TCR sequencing covered some 13 persistent and around 20 newly diagnosed Graves' disease patients, about 35 samples in total.

V was cut back by 5 bases and J by 7 bases, leaving a gap of 11 bases between them. From the cysteine up to the phenylalanine, the CDR3 has a length of 12 residues. Of the read, only the CDR3 DNA is kept; its 36 bases are in frame from base 1. What the research found in general, with its limitations: More public clonotypes were shared among persistent patients (under 3,000) than among newly diagnosed patients (roughly 1,000). Persistent disease showed preferential use of TRBV28, TRBJ1-2 and TRBJ2-5, whereas newly diagnosed disease favored TRBV20-1 and TRBJ2-1. Because the primary lesion, thyroid tissue, could not be accessed, the study looked at peripheral blood alone. The authors acknowledged the small sample size as a limitation that may reduce accuracy. Sequencing and analysis were limited to the TCR beta chain. Compared with newly diagnosed patients, patients with persistent Graves' disease had lower TCR Shannon entropy and fewer highly expanded clones, which suggests clonal expansion.

The library was obtained by multiplex PCR. TCRdb names Illumina HiSeq 4000 as the instrument used. To build TCR beta libraries, CDR3 regions were amplified by Arm-PCR using iRepertoire HTBI primers. PCR products were gel purified before sequencing. The authors processed their data as follows. Across samples, around 58 TRBV and 15 or so TRBJ segments were identified and used for gene usage analysis of CDR3 amino acid clonotypes. COPE and FqMerger were used to merge filtered high-quality paired reads into contigs. Contigs were aligned with BLAST to IMGT TRBV, TRBD and TRBJ reference genes, and CDR3 was defined per IMGT. Clonotypes above 0.1% frequency were classified as highly expanded clones. Shannon entropy served as the measure of repertoire diversity, while the Gini coefficient captured V-J evenness. A clonotype was considered public if more than one individual shared it. TCRdb reprocessed the public reads (quality trimming at Q25 with fastp, clone calling with MiXCR) and kept in-frame beta chains. Rows are combined by CDR3 protein, so each entry shows the most common genes and DNA. The V and J calls, along with clone size, are taken from TCRdb and not from the paper's own processing. In this sample the table shows approximately 490,000 distinct CDR3 sequences, roughly 15% of which occur a single time. The ten largest make up less than 15% of the sample.

As regards this clonotype: No cognate antigen has been identified for it. Base qualities were left out, and no much larger clone turns up one base away.

The sample's time point label is to be understood as: newly diagnosed GD, antithyroid drugs for less than 3 months. For both TCR sequencing and RNA sequencing, RNA was extracted from PBMCs using TRIzol. Graves' disease was diagnosed according to American Thyroid Association guidelines. Patients for the study were recruited at an endocrinology department in Xi'an, China. Each patient gave about 10 milliliters of peripheral blood, collected in an EDTA anticoagulant tube. PBMCs were isolated by Ficoll Paque Plus density gradient separation without further T cell sorting. An Agilent 2100 Bioanalyzer and agarose gel were used to assess RNA quality, and a NanoDrop 2000 was used to measure RNA concentration. This sample was shared with a second study, whose subject was T cells in Graves' hyperthyroidism and ophthalmopathy. As the second study states: Stable Graves' hyperthyroidism was defined as the absence of progression to ophthalmopathy over 18 months of follow-up. The hyperthyroidism patients were between 18 and 65 years old and newly diagnosed, with a disease duration of less than 2 months. Patients with uncontrolled infections, other autoimmune diseases, pregnancy or lactation were excluded. Diagnoses were established on the basis of clinical symptoms, serum thyroxine and TRAb, thyroid ultrasound, and orbital computed tomography. The TCR CDR3 was subjected to a first round of RT-PCR using the HTBI primer set and the Qiagen OneStep RT-PCR kit. Blood samples also contained most of the expanded thyroid clonotypes (frequency above 0.001), which suggests that blood repertoires may reflect thyroid immune responses. A model built on a 13 V-J signature distinguished ophthalmopathy from stable hyperthyroidism, reaching approximately 89% sensitivity and 81% to 83% specificity in cross-validation and 80%/75% in testing. In validation, the model predicted progression to ophthalmopathy with about 71% sensitivity and 72% to 85% specificity, a median of approximately 6.7 months before onset. A discovery cohort of about a hundred patients, 43 with Graves' ophthalmopathy and 57 with stable Graves' hyperthyroidism, was used to find distinguishing TCR V-J signatures. Prospective prediction of ophthalmopathy was tested in an independent validation cohort of under 20 hyperthyroidism patients and 17 patients who later progressed to ophthalmopathy. The roughly 91 discovery patients were randomly divided into training and test sets at a 7:3 ratio. The study also compared thyroid tissue and blood T-cell repertoires from 6 or 7 Graves' hyperthyroidism patients. After sampling, hyperthyroidism patients received methimazole starting at 30 mg daily, and ophthalmopathy patients received high-dose intravenous methylprednisolone. Libraries were constructed in a second round of multiplex PCR, after which size selection and purification were performed. The libraries were sequenced on an Illumina HiSeq2000 using paired-end 100 bp reads. Raw data were processed with SOAPnuke, discarding reads with adapters, uncalled bases, mean Phred below 15, or no exact constant-primer or identifier match. COPE v1.2.5 was used to merge high-quality paired reads, and clonotypes were defined as unique nucleotide sequences. Clonotypes were aligned to IMGT TRBV, TRBD and TRBJ reference segments using MiTCR v1.1. Analysis was restricted to V-J combinations with a frequency above 0.0001, which covered roughly 99% of repertoires. The TCS score was defined as F50 (clonal expansion) divided by E x V (chaos), with BLOSUM62-based TCRdist calculated between CDR3 peptides within each V-J. Welch's t-statistics and random forest reduced approximately 520 V-J features to roughly 13, which were used in a naive Bayes classifier (R e1071). No statistical method was used to fix the sample size in advance, and group allocation was not hidden from the investigators. The paper describes TCR Vbeta CDR3 sequencing of 120 to 150 peripheral blood samples, made up of 40 to 45 ophthalmopathy patients, approximately 73 hyperthyroidism patients and around 17 progressor patients.

This sequence uses TRBV12-3 or TRBV12-4 and TRBJ1-1; no confident D gene assignment can be made. Sequenced material: peripheral blood mononuclear cells (PBMCs), taken at new diagnosis, from a patient treated with antithyroid drugs. This TCR was sampled from a man between 40 and 49 years old with Graves disease. Donor details come from another sample of the same person, matched by shared clones. CDR3 loop: CASSPPRVEAFF. The DNA is as follows: TGTGCCAGCAGTCCCCCCCGGGTTGAAGCTTTCTTT.